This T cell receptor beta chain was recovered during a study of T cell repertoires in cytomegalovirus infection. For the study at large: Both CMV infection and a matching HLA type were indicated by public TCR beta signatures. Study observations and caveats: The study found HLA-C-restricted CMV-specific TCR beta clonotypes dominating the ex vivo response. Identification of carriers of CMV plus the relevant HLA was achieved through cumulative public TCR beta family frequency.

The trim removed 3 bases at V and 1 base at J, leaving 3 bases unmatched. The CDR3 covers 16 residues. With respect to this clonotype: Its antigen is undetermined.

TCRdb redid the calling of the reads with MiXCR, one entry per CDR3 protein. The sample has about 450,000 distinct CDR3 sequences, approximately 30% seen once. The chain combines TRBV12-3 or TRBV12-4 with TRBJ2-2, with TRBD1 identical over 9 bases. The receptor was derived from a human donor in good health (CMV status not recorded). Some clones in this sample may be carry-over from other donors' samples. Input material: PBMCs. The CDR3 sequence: CASSFGGQGNTGELFF. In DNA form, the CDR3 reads TGTGCCAGCAGTTTTGGGGGACAGGGGAACACCGGGGAGCTGTTTTTT.